Below, 5 T cell receptor beta chains from the same sample are listed, as sequenced in a study of blood T cell repertoires in COVID-19. Using immunoSEQ multiplex PCR, the repertoire was profiled, and TCRdb retains in-frame clones only, with some absent. Among about 200,000 clones listed, roughly 80% were seen once. Sequences were obtained from peripheral blood. These receptors were collected from a woman aged 80 or over with acute or convalescent COVID-19.

This clone showed up just a few times. The V gene is TRBV3-1 (or the pseudogene TRBV3-2), the J gene TRBJ1-1; 10 bases are shared with TRBD1. This CDR3 region has 14 residues. J was trimmed by 5 bases and V by 4 bases; bases with no gene match: 4. CDR1 LGHDT and CDR2 YNNKEL come from the germline V gene (reference sequence). DNA of the CDR3: TGTGCCAGCAGCCCGATGGACAGGGGGACTGAAGCTTTCTTT. Translated, it gives CASSPMDRGTEAFF.

The chain uses TRBV24-1 and TRBJ2-3, with D perhaps TRBD2 (6 bases). Deletions cut 8 bases from V and 0 bases from J, with 14 bases between. Per the germline V gene, CDR1 is KGHDR and CDR2 is SFDVKD. This CDR3 is 15 amino acids long. This CDR3 is CATMPAGTSTDTQYF. CDR3 nucleotide sequence: TGTGCCACCATGCCTGCCGGGACTAGCACAGATACGCAGTATTTT.

This sequence joins TRBV6-6 and TRBJ1-3; D is perhaps TRBD1 (6 bases). Trimming stripped 5 bases from V and 2 bases from J, with 10 bases between. Per germline, CDR1 MNHNY and CDR2 SVGAGI (reference sequence). CDR3 length: 14 amino acids. The CDR3 region is CASSIGQTGNTIYF. In nucleotides, the CDR3 is TGTGCCAGCAGTATCGGACAGACTGGAAACACCATATATTTT.

The chain links TRBV11-1 to TRBJ2-5; maybe TRBD2 (5 bases). The germline V gene has CDR1 SGHAT and CDR2 FQDESV (reference sequence). With 1 base removed from V and 4 bases from J, the gap between germline ends came to 7 bases. The CDR3 spans 13 residues. The CDR3: CASSLGGLETQYF. The CDR3 nucleotides read TGTGCCAGCAGCTTAGGAGGACTAGAGACCCAGTACTTC.

The rearrangement links TRBV24-1 to TRBJ2-3; D possibly corresponds to TRBD1 (6 bases). Germline V gene lookup returns CDR1 KGHDR and CDR2 SFDVKD. V shed 0 bases and J shed 4 bases, with 13 bases lying between them. The length of the CDR3 is 16 residues. The CDR3 sequence: CATSDLRQTGPDTQYF. CDR3 in DNA: TGTGCCACCAGTGATTTGCGTCAAACAGGGCCAGATACGCAGTATTTT.